Sequencing of this T cell receptor (beta chain) was carried out in a study of shared clonotypes between healthy human individuals. Study-wide context: Donor ages ranged 18 to 49 years: two women, a few men.

The study enrolled healthy HIV-negative adults without recent acute infections or vaccinations as donors. Unsorted PBMC DNA underwent sequencing on ten immunoSEQ deep assay plates. Authors' processing steps: There were no quality scores in the junction-only immunoSEQ sequences, so filtering differed. The assay was immunoSEQ multiplex PCR, and TCRdb's table has in-frame clones only and misses some. For V, J and clone size, that table is used; D and trimming come from the DNA. This sample yields 490,000 or so clones, of which roughly four fifths are seen a single time; over 10% belongs to the top ten. Germline V gives CDR1 SGHVS, CDR2 FQNEAQ. This CDR3 comprises 11 residues. V lost 5 bases and J lost 6, with 7 bases in between.

This chain joins TRBV7-8 and TRBJ1-1; D is uncertain. The receptor was isolated from a woman aged 40-49 years in good health. Some clones in this sample may be carry-over from other donors' samples. The sample consisted of PBMCs. As DNA, the CDR3 is TGTGCCAGCAGCCCCCTGTCTGAAGCTTTCTTT. It translates to CASSPLSEAFF.